The 25 T cell receptor beta chains given below trace back to one sample, sequenced in a study of T cell repertoires in cytomegalovirus infection (dated by TCRdb to 2018 to 2020). The data were produced on an Illumina HiSeq 1500. TCRdb cleaned the public reads at Q25 with fastp, built clones with MiXCR and kept in-frame beta chains. Records with the same CDR3 protein are collapsed into one entry carrying the most frequent genes and DNA. In all, the sample holds fewer than 1,000,000 distinct CDR3 sequences, and roughly 31% of those were seen once. The ten largest make up over 11% of the sample. No antigen has been assigned to these receptors. Read against the paper, the sample's treatment or condition label means: in vitro stimulation with specific CMV peptide epitopes to enrich CMV-specific T cells. The material sequenced was cultured CD8+ T cells from PBMCs, taken from culture after CMV antigen stimulation. All receptors derive from a human donor in good health (CMV status not recorded). Some clones in this sample may be carry-over from other donors' samples.

The gene calls are TRBV7-8 and TRBJ2-1, with unresolved D. The ends were cut back, 1 base at V and 2 bases at J, with 18 bases in the middle. This CDR3 region has 18 residues. CDR1 and CDR2 from the germline V gene are SGHVS and FQNEAQ. This chain's CDR3 is CASSLVPWTRPAYNEQFF. CDR3 coding DNA: TGTGCCAGCAGCTTAGTTCCTTGGACGCGGCCGGCCTACAATGAGCAGTTCTTC. The entire variable domain, with the rest obtained from reference TRBV7-8 and TRBJ2-1, is as follows: GAGVSQSPRYKVAKRGQDVALRCDPISGHVSLFWYQQALGQGPEFLTYFQNEAQLDKSGLPSDRFFAERPEGSVSTLKIQRTQQEDSAVYLCASSLVPWTRPAYNEQFFGPGTRLTVL.

This chain links TRBV6-4 with TRBJ2-3; D assignment may be TRBD1 or TRBD2 (6 bases each). V was trimmed by 2 bases and J by 0 bases, leaving 18 bases between them. Germline V gene data show CDR1 as MRHNA and CDR2 as SNTAGT. The CDR3 totals 18 residues. CDR3 DNA: TGTGCCAGCAGTGACCGAACCCTTACAGGGACTAGCACAGATACGCAGTATTTT. This encodes CASSDRTLTGTSTDTQYF.

The rearrangement links TRBV27 to TRBJ2-1; the D gene is possibly TRBD1 (6 bases). Trimming took 7 bases from V and 9 from J, leaving 10 bases between them. There are 11 residues in the CDR3. Per the germline V gene, CDR1 is MNHEY and CDR2 is SMNVEV (reference sequence). CDR3 sequence (DNA): TGTGCCAGCATCTTAGGGGGTGAGCAGTTCTTC. Residues: CASILGGEQFF.

The sample holds many counts of this clonotype. The CDR3 coding sequence is TGTGCCAGCAGTTTAAGGCAGATCTCTGGAAACACCATATATTTT. Amino acid sequence: CASSLRQISGNTIYF. The chain employs TRBV12-3 or TRBV12-4 and TRBJ1-3, with D unclear. This CDR3 region has 15 residues. V was shortened by 2 bases and J by 0 bases, with 8 bases between the two germline ends.

A few counts support this clonotype. This sequence joins TRBV12-3 or TRBV12-4 and TRBJ1-2; TRBD1 is a possible D gene (6 bases). The CDR3 sequence is 14 residues long. The V and J ends lost 3 bases and 5 bases respectively, with 13 bases between them. CDR3 sequence reads: CASSFTPTGYGYTF. Written as DNA, the CDR3 is TGTGCCAGCAGTTTCACGCCAACAGGGTATGGCTACACCTTC.

The V call is TRBV6-2 or TRBV6-3, the J call TRBJ1-1; D ambiguous. This CDR3 is built from 12 residues. CDR1 and CDR2 (germline): MNHEY, SVGEGT. Trimming took 2 bases from V and 8 from J, leaving 9 bases between them. The CDR3 protein is CASSYPTVEAFF. The CDR3, as DNA: TGTGCCAGCAGTTACCCGACGGTGGAAGCTTTCTTT.

Worth noting for this clonotype: This may be a read error, as it is one base from a much larger clone. The chain employs TRBV5-5 and TRBJ2-7, with TRBD1 identical over 12 bases. The CDR3 is 14 amino acids. Germline V gene data show CDR1 as SGHKS and CDR2 as YYEKEE (reference sequence). With V trimmed by 3 bases and J by 5 bases, 3 bases remained unmatched. This CDR3 is CASSSGTGGNEQYF. CDR3 sequence (DNA): TGTGCCAGCAGCTCCGGGACAGGGGGCAACGAGCAGTACTTC.

The chain is built from TRBV6-6 and TRBJ1-2; D remains unclear. Germline CDR1 reads MNHNY; CDR2 reads SVGAGI (reference sequence). Trimming took off 2 bases at V and 1 base at J, with 5 bases between the two ends. The CDR3 is 13 amino acids. Here the CDR3 reads CASSYENNYGYTF. For the CDR3, the DNA is TGTGCCAGCAGTTACGAGAATAACTATGGCTACACCTTC.

This clonotype came up a few times. V is TRBV7-9 and J is TRBJ2-5; TRBD2 might be the D (7 bases). The V end lost 0 bases, the J end lost 2 bases, and 19 bases lay between the germline ends. The CDR3 is 18 amino acids. Germline CDR1 and CDR2: SEHNR and FQNEAQ (reference sequence). The CDR3 DNA is TGTGCCAGCAGCTTAGCTTTCGGGAGGACAGCCTTTCAAGAGACCCAGTACTTC. Amino acids: CASSLAFGRTAFQETQYF.

The chain recombines TRBV29-1 with TRBJ2-3; D is undetermined. Trimming removed 5 bases from V and 6 bases from J, with 15 bases in between. From germline, CDR1 is SQVTM and CDR2 ANQGSEA. This CDR3 region has 13 residues. CDR3 protein: CSVHPAEADTQYF. CDR3 sequence (DNA): TGCAGCGTTCATCCGGCAGAGGCGGATACGCAGTATTTT.

The V gene is TRBV7-4, the J gene TRBJ2-7, with 8 bases fitting TRBD2. CDR3 length: 15 residues. With 2 bases clipped from V and 3 bases from J, the junction kept 6 bases outside the gene matches. Germline V lookup: CDR1 SGHVT, CDR2 SQSDAQ. CDR3 region: CASSLRRGADYEQYF. In DNA, the CDR3 is TGTGCCAGCAGCTTACGGCGGGGGGCCGACTACGAGCAGTACTTC.

This rearrangement joins TRBV12-5 to TRBJ2-7; D may be TRBD1 (5 bases). CDR3 size: 13 residues. Germline-derived CDR1 and CDR2 are LGHNT and FRNRAP. Trimming shortened V by 8 bases and J by 3 bases, and 14 bases separated the two germline ends. The DNA of the CDR3 is TGTGCTAGTCAGATGGACACTATCTACGAGCAGTACTTC. Protein sequence: CASQMDTIYEQYF.

The rearrangement uses TRBV6-5 and TRBJ1-1; D is uncertain. V gave up 5 bases and J gave up 5 bases, with 12 bases separating them. The germline V gene has CDR1 MNHEY and CDR2 SVGAGI. The CDR3 is 13 residues long. The CDR3 bases are TGTGCCAGCAGTCGCGGGATAGGGACTGAAGCTTTCTTT. It codes for CASSRGIGTEAFF.

The chain carries TRBV10-3 and TRBJ2-2; 8 bases are shared with TRBD1. This CDR3 contains 15 residues. V lost 8 bases, J lost 2 bases, and 7 bases stayed unmatched. Germline CDR1 and CDR2: ENHRY and SYGVKD. CDR3: CAIPRTGLNTGELFF. The CDR3 region has the DNA TGTGCCATCCCCCGGACAGGGCTTAACACCGGGGAGCTGTTTTTT.

A single count supports this clonotype. An end of the junction differs from the germline gene, which may be a read error. The chain employs TRBV6-2 or TRBV6-3 and TRBJ2-2; perhaps D is TRBD1 or TRBD2 (5 bases each). Per germline, CDR1 MNHEY and CDR2 SVGEGT. This CDR3 comprises 15 residues. The CDR3 here is CASSYSGPNTGDLFF. The CDR3 region has the DNA TGTGCCAGCAGTTACTCGGGACCGAACACCGGGGATCTGTTTTTT.

The J gene is TRBJ1-5, the V gene TRBV19, with D maybe TRBD1 (6 bases). The V gene's germline CDR1 is LNHDA and CDR2 SQIVND (reference sequence). With 8 bases removed from V and 7 bases from J, the gap between germline ends came to 18 bases. CDR3 length equals 14 residues. The CDR3 sequence: CASLPGHSDQPQHF. CDR3 DNA: TGTGCCAGTCTACCGGGACATTCCGACCAGCCCCAGCATTTT.

This clonotype was observed at least ten times. The chain links TRBV7-6 to TRBJ1-5; 7 bases match TRBD1. CDR3 size: 18 residues. The trim removed 1 base at V and 6 bases at J, leaving 15 bases unmatched. Per germline, CDR1 SGHVS and CDR2 FNYEAQ. CDR3 residues: CASSLVHGTATFSQPQHF. The CDR3 DNA sequence: TGTGCCAGCAGCTTAGTGCACGGGACAGCGACGTTTAGTCAGCCCCAGCATTTT.

In the case of this clonotype: One junction end does not reproduce the germline sequence, and a read error may be involved. This sequence joins TRBV4-2 and TRBJ2-1, with 7 bases fitting TRBD2. Germline CDR1 is LGHNA and CDR2 is YNFKEQ. This CDR3 is 15 amino acids long. This chain's CDR3 is CANSQGGGTYNEQFF. For the CDR3, the DNA is TGTGCCAACAGCCAGGGCGGGGGAACCTACAATGAGCAGTTCTTC.

The genes are TRBV10-3 and TRBJ1-1; D not resolved. The CDR3 covers 14 residues. CDR1 ENHRY and CDR2 SYGVKD come from the germline V gene. V was shortened by 6 bases and J by 1 base, with 12 bases between the two germline ends. Written as DNA, the CDR3 is TGTGCCATCAGGGAAGGGAATGGGAACACTGAAGCTTTCTTT. Amino acids: CAIREGNGNTEAFF.

In this sample, this clonotype turned up a few times. CDR3 amino acids: CASSSGRSTEAFF. The CDR3 nucleotides read TGTGCCAGCAGCTCCGGGAGGAGCACTGAAGCTTTCTTT. The genes are TRBV7-6 and TRBJ1-1; D not certain. Germline CDR1 and CDR2: SGHVS and FNYEAQ. CDR3 length: 13 amino acids. V was shortened by 4 bases and J by 4 bases, with 10 bases between the two germline ends.

The chain employs TRBV7-9 and TRBJ2-1; weak D call: TRBD2 (5 bases). Trimming shortened V by 1 base and J by 12 bases, and 13 bases separated the two germline ends. The CDR3 contains 13 residues. Per germline, CDR1 SEHNR and CDR2 FQNEAQ (reference sequence). The CDR3 sequence is CASSLVPPRGQFF. The CDR3 nucleotides are TGTGCCAGCAGCTTAGTTCCACCCCGGGGGCAGTTCTTC. Together with reference TRBV7-9 and TRBJ2-1, the CDR3 gives the full variable domain: DTGVSQNPRHKITKRGQNVTFRCDPISEHNRLYWYRQTLGQGPEFLTYFQNEAQLEKSRLLSDRFSAERPKGSFSTLEIQRTEQGDSAMYLCASSLVPPRGQFFGPGTRLTVL.

Remarks on this clonotype: A junction boundary mismatches the germline segment, possibly from a read error. The chain joins TRBV7-4 to TRBJ1-1, with D possibly TRBD1 on 6 matching bases. The CDR3 covers 12 residues. In germline, CDR1 is SGHVT, CDR2 SQSDAQ. The CDR3 reads CVSSLGQIEAFF. The CDR3 DNA is TGTGTCAGCAGCCTCGGACAGATTGAAGCTTTCTTT.

This clonotype was detected only a few times. V gene TRBV27 combines with J gene TRBJ1-2; tentative D call: TRBD1 (6 bases). The V gene lost 4 bases and the J gene lost 6 bases, with 12 bases spanning the gap. The CDR3 covers 13 residues. In germline, CDR1 is MNHEY, CDR2 SMNVEV (reference sequence). CDR3: CASSYRERDGYTF. Written as DNA, the CDR3 is TGTGCCAGCAGTTACAGGGAGAGGGATGGCTACACCTTC.

The gene calls are TRBV15 and TRBJ2-7, with a tentative D call TRBD1 (7 bases). Trimming left V 6 bases short and J 4 bases short, with 19 bases between. Germline values: CDR1 LNHNV, CDR2 YYDKDF (reference sequence). CDR3 length equals 15 residues. CDR3 bases: TGTGCCACCAGAGTCTTCCAGGGGGGATTGTACGAGCAGTACTTC. This translates into CATRVFQGGLYEQYF. The whole variable domain, remainder taken from reference TRBV15 and TRBJ2-7, is DAMVIQNPRYQVTQFGKPVTLSCSQTLNHNVMYWYQQKSSQAPKLLFHYYDKDFNNEADTPDNFQSRRPNTSFCFLDIRSPGLGDTAMYLCATRVFQGGLYEQYFGPGTRLTVT.

Ten or more counts support this clonotype. The gene calls are TRBV28 and TRBJ1-2; 9 bases map to TRBD1. Germline values: CDR1 MDHEN, CDR2 SYDVKM. V shed 5 bases, J shed 4 bases, and the junction held 2 bases outside the gene matches. CDR3 length: 13 amino acids. Here the CDR3 reads CASSRTGAYGYTF. The CDR3 DNA follows: TGTGCCAGCAGTCGGACAGGGGCCTATGGCTACACCTTC.